This is a list of T cell receptor beta chains from one sample in a study of HIV-infected patients and healthy controls. TCRdb re-analysed the 5' RACE reads in MiXCR, keeping a single row per CDR3 protein. Found here are around 58,000 distinct CDR3 sequences, over 15% of them singletons; the top ten hold more than 1.4%. What was sequenced was CD4+ T cells from blood. These receptors came from a human donor in good health. The CDR3 runs from the conserved cysteine through the conserved F or W. D genes are given only for firm matches. A clone size is listed for some rows: how often the clone was seen (once, few, many), or a class if it is expanded.

CDR3aa	CDR3nt	d_gene	j_gene	abundance	v_gene
CASSSGSGNTIYF	TGTGCCAGCAGCTCGGGGTCTGGAAACACCATATATTTT	NA	TRBJ1-3	many	TRBV7-6
CASSVGWDFAYEQYF	TGTGCCAGCAGCGTAGGGTGGGACTTTGCCTACGAGCAGTACTTC	NA	TRBJ2-7	NA	TRBV9
CSAIRQTEAFF	TGCAGTGCTATAAGGCAGACTGAAGCTTTCTTT	NA	TRBJ1-1	NA	TRBV20-1
CASSQAGATGTEAFF	TGTGCCAGCAGCCAAGCGGGGGCGACAGGCACTGAAGCTTTCTTT	NA	TRBJ1-1	few	TRBV4-2
CATTGTSGLSSYNEQFF	TGTGCCACCACCGGGACTAGCGGTTTGAGCTCCTACAATGAGCAGTTCTTC	TRBD2	TRBJ2-1	NA	TRBV24-1
CASSLVQGAIGNEQFF	TGTGCCAGCAGCTTAGTCCAGGGGGCAATTGGGAATGAGCAGTTCTTC	TRBD1	TRBJ2-1	NA	TRBV11-2
CASSKGLAGEQFF	TGTGCCAGTAGTAAGGGACTAGCTGGTGAGCAGTTCTTC	TRBD2	TRBJ2-1	few	TRBV19
CASRLRSDAGGYTDTQYF	TGTGCCAGCAGGCTGCGGTCCGACGCGGGGGGGTATACAGATACGCAGTATTTT	TRBD2	TRBJ2-3	NA	TRBV6-5
CASSGKANTQYF	TGTGCCAGCAGCGGTAAGGCAAATACGCAGTATTTT	NA	TRBJ2-3	many	TRBV7-9
CASTQGAFQPQHF	TGTGCCAGCACCCAAGGGGCATTTCAGCCCCAGCATTTT	NA	TRBJ1-5	NA	TRBV7-2
CASRRDRDYEQYF	TGTGCCAGCAGACGGGACAGGGATTACGAGCAGTACTTC	TRBD1	TRBJ2-7	many	TRBV6-5
CSAVPGLGVDTQYF	TGCAGTGCGGTACCGGGACTCGGTGTGGATACGCAGTATTTT	NA	TRBJ2-3	NA	TRBV20-1
CASLGQSDTEAFF	TGCGCCAGCCTCGGACAGTCGGACACTGAAGCTTTCTTT	NA	TRBJ1-1	NA	TRBV5-1
CASSLAGPNEQFF	TGCGCCAGCAGCTTGGCCGGGCCCAATGAGCAGTTCTTC	NA	TRBJ2-1	NA	TRBV5-1
CASAQQGAGSNQPQHF	TGTGCCAGCGCACAACAGGGGGCCGGGAGCAATCAGCCCCAGCATTTT	TRBD1	TRBJ1-5	many	TRBV7-2
CAWGTDSNQPQHF	TGTGCCTGGGGGACCGATAGCAATCAGCCCCAGCATTTT	NA	TRBJ1-5	NA	TRBV30
CASTKPGGSSYEQYF	TGTGCCAGCACCAAACCGGGGGGATCTTCCTACGAGCAGTACTTC	TRBD2	TRBJ2-7	many	TRBV25-1
CASSIGLQGAGELFF	TGTGCCAGCAGTATTGGGCTTCAGGGAGCCGGGGAGCTGTTTTTT	NA	TRBJ2-2	few	TRBV6-2/TRBV6-3
CASSQGHGEQYF	TGTGCCAGCAGCCAGGGCCACGGCGAGCAGTACTTC	NA	TRBJ2-7	many	TRBV3-1
CASAPSGRGTEKLFF	TGTGCCAGCGCCCCCTCAGGTAGGGGGACGGAAAAACTGTTTTTT	NA	TRBJ1-4	few	TRBV6-6
CASSLVARDDSPLHF	TGTGCCAGCAGCTTGGTAGCCAGGGACGATTCACCCCTCCACTTT	NA	TRBJ1-6	many	TRBV5-6
CASRKPAGTGKNSPLHF	TGTGCCAGCAGGAAACCCGCCGGGACAGGGAAAAATTCACCCCTCCACTTT	TRBD1	TRBJ1-6	NA	TRBV2
CSAREGPGTGYNEQFF	TGCAGTGCTAGAGAGGGGCCCGGGACTGGATACAATGAGCAGTTCTTC	NA	TRBJ2-1	NA	TRBV20-1
CSAGLVRAGPQHF	TGCAGTGCCGGGCTGGTGAGGGCCGGGCCCCAGCATTTT	NA	TRBJ1-5	many	TRBV20-1
CAISEPTTSGATDTQYF	TGTGCCATCAGTGAGCCGACGACTAGCGGGGCAACAGATACGCAGTATTTT	TRBD2	TRBJ2-3	many	TRBV10-3
CASSEQLDQPQHF	TGTGCCAGCAGTGAACAGCTCGATCAGCCCCAGCATTTT	NA	TRBJ1-5	NA	TRBV6-1
CASSLRQSNQPQHF	TGTGCCAGCAGTTTACGGCAAAGCAATCAGCCCCAGCATTTT	NA	TRBJ1-5	NA	TRBV27
CASSNYHEKLFF	TGTGCCAGCAGCAATTACCATGAAAAACTGTTTTTT	NA	TRBJ1-4	NA	TRBV14
CASSFRQGRSQPQHF	TGTGCCAGCAGTTTTCGGCAGGGGAGATCTCAGCCCCAGCATTTT	NA	TRBJ1-5	many	TRBV2
CSARDWGQASSGNTIYF	TGCAGTGCTAGAGATTGGGGGCAGGCCAGCTCTGGAAACACCATATATTTT	NA	TRBJ1-3	few	TRBV20-1
CAYGTSGINNEQFF	TGTGCCTACGGGACTAGCGGGATTAATAATGAGCAGTTCTTC	TRBD2	TRBJ2-1	NA	TRBV30
CASSLERDSGNTIYF	TGCGCCAGCAGCCTGGAACGGGACTCTGGAAACACCATATATTTT	NA	TRBJ1-3	NA	TRBV4-3
CASSPDIPGTGELFF	TGCGCCAGCAGCCCGGACATACCGGGCACCGGGGAGCTGTTTTTT	NA	TRBJ2-2	many	TRBV5-1
CAISDWSNTEAFF	TGTGCCATCAGTGATTGGTCAAACACTGAAGCTTTCTTT	NA	TRBJ1-1	few	TRBV10-3
CASSFDRGLEQPQHF	TGTGCCAGCAGTTTTGACAGGGGGCTGGAGCAGCCCCAGCATTTT	TRBD1	TRBJ1-5	many	TRBV12-3/TRBV12-4
CASMSGAGGYGYTF	TGTGCCAGCATGTCGGGGGCCGGCGGCTATGGCTACACCTTC	NA	TRBJ1-2	many	TRBV6-1
CASSADGNYGYTF	TGTGCCAGCTCCGCGGACGGCAACTATGGCTACACCTTC	NA	TRBJ1-2	NA	TRBV18
CASSYARDGERYF	TGTGCCAGCAGTTACGCCCGAGACGGGGAAAGGTACTTC	NA	TRBJ2-7	NA	TRBV6-2/TRBV6-3
CASSRPGAQETQYF	TGTGCCAGCAGCCGTCCAGGGGCCCAAGAGACCCAGTACTTC	NA	TRBJ2-5	few	TRBV7-2
CASNPRTSGSTYF	TGTGCCAGCAATCCGAGGACTAGCGGGAGTACTTACTTC	TRBD2	TRBJ2-7	once	TRBV2
CSARDLNYGQGNIYGYTF	TGCAGTGCTAGAGACCTGAACTATGGACAGGGGAACATCTATGGCTACACCTTC	TRBD1	TRBJ1-2	many	TRBV20-1
CASSYLNLGTNEKLFF	TGTGCCAGCAGCTACCTAAACTTGGGGACTAATGAAAAACTGTTTTTT	NA	TRBJ1-4	NA	TRBV7-9